Reported below is one T cell receptor (beta chain). Its antigen is undetermined. The CDR3 is made up of 12 amino acids. Amplification used 60 Vbeta primers and 13 Jbeta primers. Repertoires were generated with immunoSEQ multiplex PCR, while TCRdb's copy carries only in-frame clones and drops some. The data hold approximately 100,000 clones, with around 83% observed a single time. The sample originates from a study of cytomegalovirus exposure and HLA in healthy donors. Study results and limitations: Further analysis, carried out later, found HLA-associated TCR beta chains more clonally expanded than equally common other chains. V- and J-gene trimming in TCR beta was tied to a missense DCLRE1C variant by an analysis performed later.

The chain recombines TRBV21-1 with TRBJ1-2. TRBV21-1 is listed as a pseudogene. Sequences were obtained from PBMCs. This TCR was recovered from a man between 25 and 39 years old in good health and CMV-seronegative. CDR3 loop: CASSTGGWGYTF. The DNA of the CDR3 is TGTGCCAGCAGCACGGGGGGCTGGGGCTACACCTTC.